The 15 T cell receptor beta chains below come from one sample, sequenced in a study of cytomegalovirus exposure and HLA in healthy donors. Primers included in the PCR were 60 Vbeta and 13 Jbeta primers. Profiled with immunoSEQ multiplex PCR; TCRdb holds only in-frame clones, not every one. The sample shows over 120,000 clones, approximately 80% of them seen only once. The sequencing sample was made of PBMCs. These receptor sequences come from a male donor in good health and CMV-seronegative.

The chain recombines TRBV27 with TRBJ1-2; a possible D gene is TRBD1 (5 bases). The CDR3 spans 14 residues. Trimming removed 3 bases at V and 6 bases at J, with 14 bases between. Germline V gene sequence: CDR1 MNHEY, CDR2 SMNVEV (reference sequence). CDR3 DNA: TGTGCCAGCAGTTTGGGGGGAGGGCATCATGGCTACACCTTC. As protein: CASSLGGGHHGYTF.

The gene calls are TRBV19 and TRBJ1-2; the match to TRBD1 covers 10 bases. Germline CDR1 reads LNHDA; CDR2 reads SQIVND (reference sequence). V lost 1 base and J lost 9; bases outside the gene matches: 2. CDR3 length: 13 amino acids. CDR3 loop: CASSIGQGASYTF. The CDR3 region has the DNA TGTGCCAGTAGTATAGGACAGGGGGCAAGCTACACCTTC. Full variable domain (missing parts from reference TRBV19 and TRBJ1-2): DGGITQSPKYLFRKEGQNVTLSCEQNLNHDAMYWYRQDPGQGLRLIYYSQIVNDFQKGDIAEGYSVSREKKESFPLTVTSAQKNPTAFYLCASSIGQGASYTFGSGTRLTVV.

The CDR3 sequence: CASSYSVGAGDTQYF. As DNA, the CDR3 is TGTGCCAGCAGTTACTCTGTTGGAGCGGGAGATACGCAGTATTTT. The chain carries TRBV6-5 and TRBJ2-3; D is perhaps TRBD2 (6 bases). The CDR3 totals 15 residues. V lost 0 bases to trimming and J lost 5 bases, with 12 bases between them. CDR1 is MNHEY, CDR2 SVGAGI, per germline.

The chain employs TRBV9 and TRBJ2-7; perhaps TRBD1 as D (5 bases). The V end was cut by 0 bases, the J end by 0 bases, with 10 bases between. Germline V gene data show CDR1 as SGDLS and CDR2 as YYNGEE. CDR3 length equals 15 residues. CDR3 in DNA: TGTGCCAGCAGCGTAGGGGGCTCAAGCTCCTACGAGCAGTACTTC. It encodes CASSVGGSSSYEQYF.

V and J are TRBV5-1 and TRBJ2-3; no reliable D call. The CDR3 sequence is 14 residues long. Germline CDR1 is SGHRS and CDR2 is YFSETQ. Between the trimmed V and J ends, which lost 3 bases and 2 bases, there was a span of 10 bases. DNA for the CDR3: TGCGCCAGCAGCTCGACTGGGTCCACAGATACGCAGTATTTT. Amino acids: CASSSTGSTDTQYF.

This clone was observed a few times. This chain links TRBV5-1 with TRBJ2-2, with D unresolved. V lost 5 bases and J lost 4, with 15 bases in between. The CDR3 spans 15 residues. Germline V gene data show CDR1 as SGHRS and CDR2 as YFSETQ. The CDR3 loop reads CASRFLVTPTGELFF. The DNA for the CDR3 is TGCGCCAGCAGGTTCCTCGTTACTCCCACCGGGGAGCTGTTTTTT.

CDR3: CASSLRTGDRNEQFF. Written as DNA, the CDR3 is TGCGCCAGCAGCTTGAGGACAGGGGATCGGAATGAGCAGTTCTTC. The V and J genes are TRBV5-1 and TRBJ2-1; 9 bases are a match to TRBD1. Germline V CDR1 and CDR2: SGHRS, YFSETQ. This CDR3 has 15 residues. The junction had 6 bases not matched to a gene; V was cut back by 1 base and J by 7 bases.

This chain uses TRBV5-1 with TRBJ2-1, with 10 bases lining up with TRBD1. V lost 2 bases and J lost 5; bases outside the gene matches: 4. The CDR3 runs to 15 residues. CDR1 and CDR2 from the germline V gene are SGHRS and YFSETQ. This CDR3 is CASSFRQGADNEQFF. The CDR3 DNA follows: TGCGCCAGCAGCTTCCGACAGGGGGCGGACAATGAGCAGTTCTTC.

This clone was observed a handful of times. V gene TRBV9 combines with J gene TRBJ2-3; TRBD2 agrees at 12 bases. After removal of 4 bases from V and 2 bases from J, the junction contained 5 bases not matched to a gene. Germline V gene data show CDR1 as SGDLS and CDR2 as YYNGEE. The CDR3 is made up of 16 amino acids. CDR3 amino acids: CASSFGLAGPTDTQYF. For the CDR3, the DNA is TGTGCCAGCAGCTTTGGACTAGCGGGACCCACAGATACGCAGTATTTT.

V usage is TRBV15 and J usage is TRBJ2-5, with D possibly being TRBD2 (6 bases). The CDR3 length is 14 residues. Between the trimmed V and J ends, which lost 1 base and 2 bases, there was a span of 8 bases. Germline CDR1 and CDR2: LNHNV and YYDKDF (reference sequence). CDR3 in amino acids: CATSRAGVQETQYF. In DNA form, the CDR3 reads TGTGCCACCAGCAGAGCGGGGGTTCAAGAGACCCAGTACTTC.

V and J are TRBV7-3 and TRBJ2-3; 13 nucleotides line up with TRBD2. Trimming removed 5 bases from V and 0 bases from J; junction bases left unmatched: 5. This CDR3 is built from 17 residues. Germline values: CDR1 SGHTA, CDR2 FQGTGA. CDR3 sequence: CASSPRGLAGSTDTQYF. The CDR3 nucleotides read TGTGCCAGCAGCCCCCGGGGACTAGCGGGGAGCACAGATACGCAGTATTTT.

V usage is TRBV18 and J usage is TRBJ2-7, with D perhaps matching TRBD2 (6 bases). Trimming removed 2 bases at V and 2 bases at J, with 10 bases between. From germline, CDR1 is KGHSH and CDR2 LQKENI. The CDR3 is 14 residues long. CDR3 in amino acids: CASSPRTIAYEQYF. The CDR3 DNA sequence: TGTGCCAGCTCACCAAGGACTATAGCCTACGAGCAGTACTTC.

V gene TRBV14 combines with J gene TRBJ2-7; D might be TRBD1 (6 bases). V was cut by 5 bases and J by 2 bases, with 13 bases left in between. The CDR3 runs 14 residues. Germline CDR1 SGHDN, CDR2 FVKESK. The CDR3 DNA reads as TGTGCCAGCAGCATTTGGAGGACAGCCTACGAGCAGTACTTC. Its protein is CASSIWRTAYEQYF.

This chain uses TRBV15 with TRBJ2-3; no definite D call. Germline CDR1 reads LNHNV; CDR2 reads YYDKDF (reference sequence). V lost 1 base and J 2 bases, leaving 7 bases between the germline ends. This CDR3 is built from 14 residues. The CDR3 loop reads CATSRGHFTDTQYF. The CDR3 nucleotides read TGTGCCACCAGCAGAGGACATTTCACAGATACGCAGTATTTT.

In the case of this clone: The sample contains more than one DNA sequence encoding this CDR3. V usage is TRBV5-1 and J usage is TRBJ1-4; no clear D. Trimming took off 4 bases at V and 5 bases at J, with 6 bases between the two ends. CDR1 and CDR2 from the germline V gene are SGHRS and YFSETQ. This CDR3 is 12 amino acids long. The CDR3 reads CASSPPNEKLFF. In DNA, the CDR3 is TGCGCCAGCAGCCCCCCAAATGAAAAACTGTTTTTT.